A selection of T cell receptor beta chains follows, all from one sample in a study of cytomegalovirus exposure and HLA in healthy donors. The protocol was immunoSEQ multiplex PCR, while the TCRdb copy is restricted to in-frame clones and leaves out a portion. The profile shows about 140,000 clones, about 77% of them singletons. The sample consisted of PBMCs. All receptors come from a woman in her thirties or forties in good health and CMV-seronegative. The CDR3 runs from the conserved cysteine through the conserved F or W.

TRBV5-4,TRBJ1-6,CASRPQGPHSPLHF
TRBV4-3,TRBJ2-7,CASSQDFSWDKSSYEQYF
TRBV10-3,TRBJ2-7,CAAQGAYEQYF
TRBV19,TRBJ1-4,CASKTTGADEKLFF
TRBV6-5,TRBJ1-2,CASSYSGTGFGGYTF
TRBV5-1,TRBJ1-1,CASSLLTASMNTEAFF
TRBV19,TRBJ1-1,CATHGTDFLNTEAFF
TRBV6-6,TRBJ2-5,CASSFPGGWETQYF
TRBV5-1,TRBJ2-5,CASRTLRDYQETQYF
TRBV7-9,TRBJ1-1,CASSKVGLEAFF
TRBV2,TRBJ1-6,CASSRRQGVGSPLHF
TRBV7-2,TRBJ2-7,CASSLENRATYEQYF
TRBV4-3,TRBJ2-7,CASSLSPWQETYEQYF
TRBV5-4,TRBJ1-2,CASSLDRLYGYTF
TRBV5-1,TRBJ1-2,CASSLEAGTWLVGYTF
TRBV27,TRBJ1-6,CASSLSGIGSPLHF
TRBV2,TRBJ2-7,CASSVSSGPITYEQYF
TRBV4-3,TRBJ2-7,CASSQEGTGEQEQYF
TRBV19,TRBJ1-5,CASSIAAGSSQPQHF
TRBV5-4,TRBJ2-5,CASSLEASGGWQETQYF
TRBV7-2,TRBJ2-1,CASSFPFHTRSSYNEQFF
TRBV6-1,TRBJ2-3,CASSEMIGGQGTDTQYF
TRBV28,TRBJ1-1,CASTFWGGTEAFF
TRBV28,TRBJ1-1,CASRGTGNTEAFF
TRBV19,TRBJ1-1,CASIDREKLAFF
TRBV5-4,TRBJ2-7,CASSGLDRGEQYF
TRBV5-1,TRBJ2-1,CASTADRSYNEQFF
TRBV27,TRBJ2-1,CASSLLAPTSGGASVTYNEQFF
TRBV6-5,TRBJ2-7,CASRYGQGAKHEQYF
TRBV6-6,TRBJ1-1,CASSFKQGALNTEAFF
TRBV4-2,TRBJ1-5,CASSQELAQGNQPQHF
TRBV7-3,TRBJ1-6,CASSLGQANYSPLHF
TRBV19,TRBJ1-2,CASSTPRGGSYGYTF
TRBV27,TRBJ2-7,CASSLRDREYF
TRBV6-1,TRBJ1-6,CASSEAVRGADSPLHF
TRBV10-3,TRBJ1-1,CAIRQGAATEAFF
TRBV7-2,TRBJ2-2,CASTRRGELFF
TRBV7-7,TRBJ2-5,CASSLEGLAGQTQYF
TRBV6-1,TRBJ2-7,CASSGTDRASYEQYF
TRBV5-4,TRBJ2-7,CASSLDWASEQYF
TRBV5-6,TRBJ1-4,CASSPGQGAHEKLFF
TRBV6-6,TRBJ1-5,CASRAPGVGQPQHF
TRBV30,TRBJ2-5,CAWSVLASGRRETQYF
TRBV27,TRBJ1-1,CASSPQDRDLAEAFF
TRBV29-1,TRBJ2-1,CSAETGLVADEQFF
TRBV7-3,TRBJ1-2,CASSLTGGDFTKGYTF
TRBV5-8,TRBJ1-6,CASSESGGGTPLHF
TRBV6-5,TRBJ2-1,CASSYLTGEQFF
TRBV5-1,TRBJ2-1,CASSFTGEGYNEQFF
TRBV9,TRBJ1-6,CASSVQGLGNSPLHF
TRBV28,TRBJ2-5,CASSFRFQRGLQETQYF
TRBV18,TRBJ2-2,CASSPAPPNTGELFF
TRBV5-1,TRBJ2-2,CASSPGTGGNTGELFF
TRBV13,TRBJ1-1,CASTRGLGNTEAFF
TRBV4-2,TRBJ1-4,CASSQDENRGGEKLFF
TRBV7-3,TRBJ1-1,CASSLTGLNTEAFF
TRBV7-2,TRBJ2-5,CASSPGTGVKTQYF
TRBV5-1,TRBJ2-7,CASSNAGGRQEEQYF
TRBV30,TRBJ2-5,CAWSVRVRETQYF
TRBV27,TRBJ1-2,CASSAPGQGSYGYTF